This T cell receptor beta chain stems from a study of T cell repertoires in cytomegalovirus infection. Study findings and constraints: Cumulative public TCR beta family frequency identified CMV carriers with the relevant HLA. Dominating the ex vivo response were TCR beta clonotypes that were CMV-specific and HLA-C-restricted.

The CDR3 loop spans 13 amino acids. The V and J ends lost 3 bases and 8 bases respectively, with 10 bases between them. Germline V gene data show CDR1 as SGHVS and CDR2 as FNYEAQ. Each CDR3 protein gets one entry after TCRdb re-called the reads with MiXCR. The profile shows about 530,000 distinct CDR3 sequences, around a quarter of them singletons. This clonotype has at least ten counts. The antigen remains unidentified. This TCR was sampled from a human donor in good health (CMV status not recorded). Some clones in this sample may be carry-over from other donors' samples. The V and J genes are TRBV7-6 and TRBJ2-2, with D possibly being TRBD1 or TRBD2 (5 bases each). Sequenced sample: PBMCs. The CDR3 here is CASSLRGVGELFF. In DNA form, the CDR3 reads TGTGCCAGCAGCTTGCGAGGGGTGGGGGAGCTGTTTTTT.